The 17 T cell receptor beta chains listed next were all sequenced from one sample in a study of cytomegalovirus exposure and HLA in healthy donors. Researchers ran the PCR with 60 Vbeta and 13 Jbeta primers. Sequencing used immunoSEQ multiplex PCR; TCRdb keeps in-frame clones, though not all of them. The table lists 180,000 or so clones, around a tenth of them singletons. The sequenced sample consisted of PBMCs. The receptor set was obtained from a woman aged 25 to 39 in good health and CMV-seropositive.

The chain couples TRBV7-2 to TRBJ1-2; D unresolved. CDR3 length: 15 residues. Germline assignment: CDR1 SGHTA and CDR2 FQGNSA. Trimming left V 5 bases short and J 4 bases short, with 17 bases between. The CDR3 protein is CASSLSEEGLYGYTF. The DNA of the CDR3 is TGTGCCAGCAGCCTATCCGAGGAGGGCCTCTATGGCTACACCTTC.

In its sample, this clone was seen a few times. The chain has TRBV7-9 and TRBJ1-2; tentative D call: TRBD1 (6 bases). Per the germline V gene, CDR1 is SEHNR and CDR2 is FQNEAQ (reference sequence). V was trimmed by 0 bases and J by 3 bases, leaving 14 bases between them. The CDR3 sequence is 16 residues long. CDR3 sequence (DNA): TGTGCCAGCAGCTTAGCGGTCGCAGGGGAACACTATGGCTACACCTTC. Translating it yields CASSLAVAGEHYGYTF.

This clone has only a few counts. The CDR3 reads CASSDSGRTYNEQFF. CDR3 bases: TGCGCCAGCAGTGATAGCGGGAGAACCTACAATGAGCAGTTCTTC. The chain has TRBV10-2 and TRBJ2-1, with TRBD2 identical over 9 bases. Germline CDR1 reads WSHSY; CDR2 reads SAAADI. The CDR3 totals 15 residues. Germline trimming cut 3 bases from V and 2 bases from J; bases unmatched to any gene: 2.

The CDR3 sequence: CASSPVLAGPYEQYF. The CDR3 DNA reads as TGTGCCAGCAGCCCCGTTCTAGCGGGCCCCTACGAGCAGTACTTC. The chain is built from TRBV11-2 and TRBJ2-7; 8 bases agree with TRBD2. The CDR3 runs 15 residues. CDR1 and CDR2 (germline): SGHAT, FQNNGV. Germline trimming cut 5 bases from V and 2 bases from J; bases unmatched to any gene: 8.

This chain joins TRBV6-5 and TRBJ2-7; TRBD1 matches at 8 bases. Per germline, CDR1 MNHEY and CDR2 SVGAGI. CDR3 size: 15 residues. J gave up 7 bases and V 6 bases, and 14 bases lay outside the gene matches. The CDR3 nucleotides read TGTGCCAGCAGCCCACGCTGGGACAGGAATGAGGAGCAGTACTTC. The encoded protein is CASSPRWDRNEEQYF.

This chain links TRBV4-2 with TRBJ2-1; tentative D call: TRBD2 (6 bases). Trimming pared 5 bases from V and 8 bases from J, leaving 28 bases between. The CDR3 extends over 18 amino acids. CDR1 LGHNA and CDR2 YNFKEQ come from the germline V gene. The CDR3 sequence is CASSNLRLSYGSSHEQFF. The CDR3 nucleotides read TGTGCCAGCAGCAACTTGAGGTTGAGTTACGGGAGTTCTCATGAGCAGTTCTTC.

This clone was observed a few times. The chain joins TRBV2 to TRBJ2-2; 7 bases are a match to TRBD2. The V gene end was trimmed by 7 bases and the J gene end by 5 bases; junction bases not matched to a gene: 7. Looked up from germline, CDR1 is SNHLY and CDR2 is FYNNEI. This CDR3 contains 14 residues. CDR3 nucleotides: TGTGCCAGCACCTTGCGGGGGTTTACCGGGGAGCTGTTTTTT. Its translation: CASTLRGFTGELFF.

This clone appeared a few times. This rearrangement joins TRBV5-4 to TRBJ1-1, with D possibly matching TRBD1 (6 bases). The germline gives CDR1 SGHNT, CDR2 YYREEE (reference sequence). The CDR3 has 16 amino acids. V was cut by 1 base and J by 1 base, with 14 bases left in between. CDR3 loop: CASSLPGGQPNTEAFF. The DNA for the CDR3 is TGTGCCAGCAGCTTGCCCGGAGGACAGCCGAACACTGAAGCTTTCTTT.

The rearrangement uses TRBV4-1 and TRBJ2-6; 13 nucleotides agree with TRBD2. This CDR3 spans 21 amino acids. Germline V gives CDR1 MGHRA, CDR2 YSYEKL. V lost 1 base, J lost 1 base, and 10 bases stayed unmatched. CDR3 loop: CASSQVRILAGGMSGANVLTF. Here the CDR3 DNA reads TGCGCCAGCAGCCAAGTGAGGATACTAGCGGGAGGGATGTCTGGGGCCAACGTCCTGACTTTC.

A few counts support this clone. The CDR3 sequence is CASSGSGFGETQYF. Written as DNA, the CDR3 is TGTGCCAGCAGCGGTTCAGGGTTTGGGGAGACCCAGTACTTC. The J gene is TRBJ2-5, the V gene TRBV7-9, with a possible D match to TRBD1 (5 bases). From germline, CDR1 is SEHNR and CDR2 FQNEAQ (reference sequence). The V end lost 5 bases, the J end lost 5 bases, and 15 bases lay between the germline ends. The CDR3 sequence is 14 residues long.

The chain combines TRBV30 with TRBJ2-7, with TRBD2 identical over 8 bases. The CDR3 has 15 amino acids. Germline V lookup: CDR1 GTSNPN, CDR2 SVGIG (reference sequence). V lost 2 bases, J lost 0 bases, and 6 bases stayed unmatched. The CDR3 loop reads CAWSRVAGGSYEQYF. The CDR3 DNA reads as TGTGCCTGGAGTCGGGTGGCGGGAGGCTCCTACGAGCAGTACTTC.

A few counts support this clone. This CDR3 reads CASRSSGQVYEQYF. DNA of the CDR3: TGTGCCAGCCGCTCGTCAGGCCAAGTCTACGAGCAGTACTTC. V and J are TRBV2 and TRBJ2-7, with D unresolved. CDR3 length: 14 amino acids. V shed 8 bases and J shed 3 bases, with 17 bases lying between them. Germline-derived CDR1 and CDR2 are SNHLY and FYNNEI.

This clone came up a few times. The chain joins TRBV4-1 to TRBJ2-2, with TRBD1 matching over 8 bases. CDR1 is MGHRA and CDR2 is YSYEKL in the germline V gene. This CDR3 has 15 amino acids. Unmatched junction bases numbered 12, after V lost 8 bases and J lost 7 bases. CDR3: CASLDTTGTGGELFF. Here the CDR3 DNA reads TGCGCCAGCCTAGATACAACCGGGACAGGCGGGGAGCTGTTTTTT.

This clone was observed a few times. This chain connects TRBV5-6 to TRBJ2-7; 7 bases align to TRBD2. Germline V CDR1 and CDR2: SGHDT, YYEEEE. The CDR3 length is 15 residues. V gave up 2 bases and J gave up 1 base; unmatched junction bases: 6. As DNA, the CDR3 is TGTGCCAGCAGCTTCCCGCGGGAGTGGTCCTACGAGCAGTACTTC. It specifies CASSFPREWSYEQYF.

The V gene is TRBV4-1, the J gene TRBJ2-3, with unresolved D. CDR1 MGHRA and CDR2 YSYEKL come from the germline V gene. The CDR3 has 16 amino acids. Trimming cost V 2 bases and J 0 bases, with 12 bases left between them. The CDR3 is CASSQSLRFSTDTQYF. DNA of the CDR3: TGCGCCAGCAGCCAATCTTTGCGTTTTAGCACAGATACGCAGTATTTT.

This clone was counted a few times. The CDR3 protein is CASSGPGLAGITYNEQFF. The CDR3 DNA reads as TGCGCCAGCAGCGGGCCGGGACTAGCGGGAATTACCTACAATGAGCAGTTCTTC. The chain combines TRBV5-1 with TRBJ2-1; the match to TRBD2 covers 13 bases. This CDR3 has 18 amino acids. The germline CDR1 and CDR2 sequences are SGHRS and YFSETQ. V shed 4 bases, J shed 2 bases, and the junction held 9 bases outside the gene matches.

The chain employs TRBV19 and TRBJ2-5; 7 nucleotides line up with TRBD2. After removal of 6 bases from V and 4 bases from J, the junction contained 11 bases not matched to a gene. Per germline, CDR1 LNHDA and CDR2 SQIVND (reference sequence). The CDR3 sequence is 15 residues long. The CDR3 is CASRTSTGGAETQYF. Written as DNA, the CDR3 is TGTGCCAGTAGGACCTCGACGGGAGGTGCAGAGACCCAGTACTTC.